What follows are 32 T cell receptor beta chains derived from one specimen sequenced in a study of tumor and adjacent non-tumor tissue in lung cancer. TCRbeta libraries were built with three rounds of nested PCR, modified from ARM-PCR. TCRdb reprocessed the multiplex PCR reads via MiXCR and lists one record per CDR3 protein. The sample contains about 98,000 distinct CDR3 sequences, about 80% of which appear only once. The template was RNA from unsorted bulk tissue. This non-tumor lung sample came from over 3 cm beyond the tumor edge. The sequenced sample was distant non-tumor lung tissue. The receptors were gathered from a man in his sixties with small cell lung cancer.

This clonotype appeared many times. The chain has TRBV7-3 and TRBJ2-6, with TRBD2 matching 7 bases. Germline lookup yields CDR1 SGHTA and CDR2 FQGTGA. The V gene end was trimmed by 3 bases and the J gene end by 0 bases; junction bases not matched to a gene: 11. The CDR3 has 19 amino acids. CDR3 amino acids: CASSLHGPGTISGANVLTF. In nucleotides, the CDR3 is TGTGCCAGCAGCTTGCATGGTCCTGGGACTATCTCTGGGGCCAACGTCCTGACTTTC.

V usage is TRBV12-3 or TRBV12-4 and J usage is TRBJ2-2; TRBD2 aligns across 7 bases. This CDR3 contains 16 residues. This chain's CDR3 is CLSSFWRGSNTGELFF. The CDR3 nucleotides read TGTCTCAGCAGTTTTTGGCGGGGGTCGAACACCGGGGAGCTGTTTTTT.

To note about this clonotype: An end of the junction differs from the germline gene, which may be a read error. This sequence joins TRBV12-3 or TRBV12-4 and TRBJ1-2; D not resolved. This CDR3 spans 17 amino acids. The CDR3 protein is CASSLQERLGSNCGYTF. The CDR3 DNA reads as TGTGCCAGCAGTTTACAGGAACGCTTGGGTTCTAACTGTGGCTACACCTTC.

As regards this clonotype: At one of its ends the junction is not consistent with the germline gene, which may arise from a read error. The rearrangement uses TRBV11-2 and TRBJ2-5; D may match TRBD1 or TRBD2 (5 bases each). Germline V gene lookup returns CDR1 SGHAT and CDR2 FQNNGV. The length of the CDR3 is 15 residues. In DNA form, the CDR3 reads TGTGCCAGCAGCTCCGCGAGCAATCGTTACGGGACCCACTGCTTC. Its protein is CASSSASNRYGTHCF. Full variable domain (outside the CDR3, taken from reference TRBV11-2 and TRBJ2-5): EAGVAQSPRYKIIEKRQSVAFWCNPISGHATLYWYQQILGQGPKLLIQFQNNGVVDDSQLPKDRFSAERLKGVDSTLKIQPAKLEDSAVYLCASSSASNRYGTHCFGPGTRLLVL.

To note about this clonotype: Germline is not matched at one junction end, which may reflect a read error. CDR3 sequence: CASSPWGARNTEVFF. The CDR3 bases are TGTGCTAGCAGCCCTTGGGGGGCAAGGAACACTGAAGTTTTCTTT. The chain joins TRBV11-2 to TRBJ1-1; a weak D match, TRBD1 (6 bases). This CDR3 has 15 amino acids. The germline V gene encodes CDR1 SGHAT and CDR2 FQNNGV.

This clonotype was seen only a few times. Since a much larger clone is just one base distant, this may be a read error. The chain has TRBV5-1 and TRBJ2-1; 7 bases align to TRBD2. V lost 3 bases, J lost 5 bases, and 14 bases stayed unmatched. CDR3 length equals 17 residues. CDR1 SGHRS and CDR2 YFSETQ come from the germline V gene. The CDR3 here is CASSWGLTGEADNEQFF. CDR3 nucleotides: TGCGCCAGCAGCTGGGGACTAACGGGAGAAGCCGACAATGAGCAGTTCTTC.

Comment on this clonotype: Its ends do not fully match the called genes, so a read error is possible. The CDR3 DNA sequence: TGTGCCGGCAGCTCAACAGGAGGGGGGACTGAAACTTTCTTT. Encoded protein: CAGSSTGGGTETFF. The rearrangement links TRBV11-2 to TRBJ1-1, with D maybe TRBD1 (6 bases). CDR3 length equals 14 residues. Germline V lookup: CDR1 SGHAT, CDR2 FQNNGV.

A remark on this clonotype: At one end, the junction sequence differs from germline, possibly due to a read error. The rearrangement uses TRBV20-1 and TRBJ2-3; D gene ambiguous. The CDR3 contains 16 residues. Germline V gene lookup returns CDR1 DFQATT and CDR2 SNEGSKA (reference sequence). The CDR3 sequence is CSARDLHRAGTDMQYF. CDR3 sequence (DNA): TGCAGTGCTAGAGATCTCCATAGGGCTGGCACAGATATGCAGTATTTT.

V usage is TRBV4-2 and J usage is TRBJ2-1, with TRBD2 matching over 8 bases. Germline lookup yields CDR1 LGHNA and CDR2 YNFKEQ. After removal of 4 bases from V and 8 bases from J, the junction contained 10 bases not matched to a gene. The CDR3 sequence is 15 residues long. The CDR3 DNA follows: TGTGCCAGCAGCCGCCTGGGACTAGGGGAGGATGAGCAGTTCTTC. Protein sequence: CASSRLGLGEDEQFF.

About this clonotype: The junction does not match germline at one end; this may be a read error. This chain joins TRBV12-3 or TRBV12-4 and TRBJ2-5, with D hard to call. CDR3 length equals 13 residues. Here the CDR3 reads CVSSTRSQETQYF. In DNA form, the CDR3 reads TGTGTCAGCAGTACCCGTTCTCAAGAGACCCAGTATTTC.

Concerning this clonotype: This likely comes from a read error, as the CDR3 has no conserved phenylalanine or tryptophan at its end. The DNA is left out, because the CDR3 cannot be placed on it with certainty; the CDR3 is given as TCRdb lists it. The genes are TRBV4-2 and TRBJ1-5; the D call TRBD1 from the table was never checked on the DNA. The CDR3 extends over 15 residues, inclusive of both ends. Germline V gives CDR1 LGHNA, CDR2 YNFKEQ. The CDR3 here is CASSPRDNSNQPQHL.

This clonotype was seen repeatedly, ten times or more. J is TRBJ2-1 and V is TRBV6-2 or TRBV6-3, with D uncertain. The CDR3 is 15 amino acids. In germline, CDR1 is MNHEY, CDR2 SVGEGT. With 7 bases removed from V and 7 bases from J, the gap between germline ends came to 20 bases. The CDR3 DNA reads as TGTGCCAGCACCAACCTTAGAGGAGTCCAAAATGAGCAGTTCTTC. Amino acids: CASTNLRGVQNEQFF.

This clonotype was seen ten or more times. V is TRBV6-2 or TRBV6-3 and J is TRBJ2-3; the D is unclear. Trimming pared 7 bases from V and 2 bases from J, leaving 10 bases between. The germline CDR1 and CDR2 sequences are MNHEY and SVGEGT. The CDR3 has 13 residues. This CDR3 reads CASKAGLTDTQYF. CDR3 coding DNA: TGTGCCAGCAAAGCCGGCCTCACAGATACGCAGTATTTT.

On this clonotype itself: The missing conserved phenylalanine or tryptophan at the end of this CDR3 makes a read error likely. The V call is TRBV5-1, the J call TRBJ2-5; D unclear. V lost 1 base, J lost 5 bases, and 9 bases lay in between. Germline V gene lookup returns CDR1 SGHRS and CDR2 YFSETQ. The CDR3 is 13 residues long. CDR3 nucleotides: TGCGCCAGCAGCTTGACAGCCAGGGAGACCCAGTACATC. Encoded protein: CASSLTARETQYI.

This clonotype was found a few times. A read error may be the cause here, since a much bigger clone is one base away. V usage is TRBV6-1 and J usage is TRBJ1-1, with 7 bases lining up with TRBD1. The V and J ends lost 5 bases and 12 bases, in that order; junction bases with no gene match: 12. The germline CDR1 and CDR2 sequences are MNHNS and SASEGT. The CDR3 consists of 13 residues. CDR3 amino acids: CASSIDRDVSTFF. Written as DNA, the CDR3 is TGTGCCAGCAGTATTGACAGGGACGTGTCAACTTTCTTT.

A single count supports this clonotype. Its ends do not fully match the called genes, so a read error is possible. The V gene is TRBV6-5, the J gene TRBJ2-7, with a tentative D call TRBD2 (6 bases). The length of the CDR3 is 15 residues. The germline V gene encodes CDR1 MNHEY and CDR2 SVGAGI. CDR3 residues: CASSVFLGSSYEQYF. The DNA for the CDR3 is TGTGCCAGCAGTGTCTTTCTCGGGAGCTCCTATGAGCAGTACTTC.

This clonotype was observed once. This chain uses TRBV4-1 with TRBJ2-1; D possibly uses TRBD1 or TRBD2 (6 bases each). Germline values: CDR1 MGHRA, CDR2 YSYEKL. The CDR3 covers 19 residues. Trimming cost V 1 base and J 10 bases, with 29 bases left between them. CDR3: CASSQVRGKGGTIYTEQFF. CDR3 DNA: TGCGCCAGCAGCCAAGTTAGGGGGAAAGGCGGGACCATATACACAGAGCAGTTCTTC.

This sequence joins TRBV29-1 and TRBJ2-3; D is possibly TRBD2 (6 bases). Germline CDR1 SQVTM, CDR2 ANQGSEA. This CDR3 contains 11 residues. CDR3 DNA sequence: TGCAACATTGCGGGGTGGCAAACGCAGTATTTT. Its translation: CNIAGWQTQYF.

A remark on this clonotype: One end of the junction is discordant with germline, which a read error may explain. This chain links TRBV11-3 with TRBJ1-1; no firm D call. Germline assignment: CDR1 SGHNT and CDR2 YENEEA. The CDR3 spans 14 residues. The CDR3 loop reads CASSLRGMNTKAFF. CDR3 nucleotide sequence: TGTGCCAGCAGCCTGCGAGGGATGAACACTAAAGCTTTCTTT. Filled out from reference TRBV11-3 and TRBJ1-1, the complete variable domain reads EAGVVQSPRYKIIEKKQPVAFWCNPISGHNTLYWYLQNLGQGPELLIRYENEEAVDDSQLPKDRFSAERLKGVDSTLKIQPAELGDSAVYLCASSLRGMNTKAFFGQGTRLTVV.

To note about this clonotype: Without the conserved terminal phenylalanine or tryptophan, this CDR3 likely stems from a read error. This chain connects TRBV5-5 to TRBJ2-3; D possibly corresponds to TRBD2 (6 bases). CDR1 and CDR2 from the germline V gene are SGHKS and YYEKEE (reference sequence). This CDR3 comprises 12 residues. CDR3 DNA sequence: TGTGCCAGCAGCTTTCCGGGGGATACACAGTATCTT. Its protein is CASSFPGDTQYL.

This chain joins TRBV6-4 and TRBJ2-3; 9 bases map to TRBD2. The CDR3 length is 15 residues. The V and J ends lost 3 bases and 11 bases, in that order; junction bases with no gene match: 12. Germline assignment: CDR1 MRHNA and CDR2 SNTAGT. CDR3 in amino acids: CASSEVSGSTNMQYF. Here the CDR3 DNA reads TGTGCCAGCAGTGAAGTTAGCGGGAGTACAAATATGCAGTATTTT.

Concerning this clonotype itself: An end of the junction does not agree with germline; a read error may underlie this. The rearrangement joins TRBV5-6 to TRBJ1-1; D perhaps matches TRBD1 (5 bases). This CDR3 has 16 amino acids. Germline assignment: CDR1 SGHDT and CDR2 YYEEEE. DNA for the CDR3: TGTGCCAGCAGCTTGGCCTCCGGGGCAGCGAACACTGGAGCTTTCTTC. This encodes CASSLASGAANTGAFF.

A note on this clonotype: The DNA is omitted, as the CDR3 cannot be located on it reliably, and the CDR3 follows TCRdb's listing. The chain carries TRBV10-2 and TRBJ2-1; TRBD2 is taken as the D call from the table, unchecked against the DNA. The CDR3 totals 14 residues, both ends included. Looked up from germline, CDR1 is WSHSY and CDR2 is SAAADI. CDR3 loop: CASRLVGEGNEQLF.

This clonotype was seen a single time. This is likely a read error, given that the CDR3 carries no conserved phenylalanine or tryptophan at its end. The J gene is TRBJ2-2, the V gene TRBV6-1, with 8 bases fitting TRBD2. The germline CDR1 and CDR2 sequences are MNHNS and SASEGT. Unmatched junction bases numbered 8, after V lost 2 bases and J lost 6 bases. This CDR3 spans 16 amino acids. CDR3 DNA: TGTGCCAGCAGTGAAATTTTCGGGAGGGCATCCGGGGAGCTGTTTTCT. Protein: CASSEIFGRASGELFS.

The V gene is TRBV5-5, the J gene TRBJ2-7; 7 bases match TRBD1. The germline V gene has CDR1 SGHKS and CDR2 YYEKEE (reference sequence). The CDR3 extends over 14 amino acids. In nucleotides, the CDR3 is TGTGCCAGCAGCCCGGGACAGCATCTCTACGAGCAGAATGTC. Translated, it gives CASSPGQHLYEQNV.

Comments on this clonotype: This likely comes from a read error, as the CDR3 has no conserved phenylalanine or tryptophan at its end. The V gene is TRBV6-2 or TRBV6-3, the J gene TRBJ2-7; a possible D gene is TRBD2 (6 bases). The V gene's germline CDR1 is MNHEY and CDR2 SVGEGT. The CDR3 consists of 13 residues. V was shortened by 7 bases and J by 4 bases, with 14 bases between the two germline ends. The CDR3 DNA sequence: TGTGCCAGCAACGGAGGGAATTCATACGAGCAGTACTCC. It encodes CASNGGNSYEQYS.

As to this clonotype: This may arise from a read error, as a much more abundant clone is one base away. The gene calls are TRBV20-1 and TRBJ2-5, with TRBD1 matching 8 bases. V shed 7 bases, J shed 7 bases, and the junction held 5 bases outside the gene matches. The CDR3 length is 11 residues. From germline, CDR1 is DFQATT and CDR2 SNEGSKA (reference sequence). The CDR3 coding sequence is TGCAGTGATGGCAGGGGGCCGACCCAGTACTTC. It codes for CSDGRGPTQYF.

This clonotype turned up a few times. A much larger clonotype is one base distant, so this may be a read error. This chain uses TRBV28 with TRBJ2-1, with D possibly being TRBD1 (6 bases). There are 12 residues in the CDR3. V was cut by 5 bases and J by 8 bases, with 10 bases left in between. Germline V CDR1 and CDR2: MDHEN, SYDVKM. The CDR3 sequence is CASSGDTDEQFF. The CDR3 region has the DNA TGTGCCAGCAGTGGGGACACTGATGAGCAGTTCTTC.

As for this clonotype: A much bigger clone sits one base away, suggesting this may be a read error. The chain couples TRBV28 to TRBJ2-1; 7 bases map to TRBD2. The CDR3 loop spans 15 amino acids. Germline lookup yields CDR1 MDHEN and CDR2 SYDVKM. The CDR3, as DNA: TGTGCCAGCAGAACGGGCAGCGGGGCCTACAATGAGGAGTTCTTC. Translated, it gives CASRTGSGAYNEEFF.

This clonotype occurred once. At one of its ends the junction is not consistent with the germline gene, which may arise from a read error. V gene TRBV6-1 combines with J gene TRBJ2-5; D gene ambiguous. The length of the CDR3 is 12 residues. Germline CDR1 is MNHNS and CDR2 is SASEGT. For the CDR3, the DNA is TGTGCCAGCACTGAAGCCCGAGAGGCCCAGTACTTC. As protein: CASTEAREAQYF.

V is TRBV12-3 or TRBV12-4 and J is TRBJ1-6, with D possibly matching TRBD1 (6 bases). This CDR3 has 15 residues. V was pared by 6 bases and J by 10 bases, with 19 bases between. CDR3 sequence: CASSSADSLKSPLHF. In DNA form, the CDR3 reads TGTGCCAGCAGCTCCGCGGACAGCCTCAAATCACCCCTCCACTTT.

Comments on this clonotype: An end of the junction differs from the germline gene, which may be a read error. V usage is TRBV6-1 and J usage is TRBJ2-3; no reliable D call. CDR3 length: 15 residues. CDR1 is MNHNS and CDR2 is SASEGT in the germline V gene. The CDR3 DNA is TGTGCCGGCAGTGCCGTAGGGTCTGGGTCTGATACGCAGTATTTT. It yields the protein CAGSAVGSGSDTQYF.